The 23 T cell receptor beta chains below come from one sample, sequenced in a study of shared clonotypes between healthy human individuals. TCRdb keeps only in-frame clones here, not all; method: immunoSEQ multiplex PCR. The repertoire holds over 400,000 clones, with roughly 80% as singletons. Sequenced material: PBMCs. These receptors were obtained from a woman aged 40 to 49 in good health. Some clones in this sample may be carry-over from other donors' samples.

The chain couples TRBV2 to TRBJ2-7, with 10 bases fitting TRBD2. This CDR3 is built from 18 residues. The germline CDR1 and CDR2 sequences are SNHLY and FYNNEI. After removal of 3 bases from V and 4 bases from J, the junction contained 15 bases not matched to a gene. The CDR3 coding sequence is TGTGCCAGCAGTGAGGGTGTCCGGGCTAGCGGGAGCCCTTACGAGCAGTACTTC. Protein product: CASSEGVRASGSPYEQYF.

Worth noting for this clone: A read error likely explains this, since a far larger clone differs by one base. The chain recombines TRBV4-3 with TRBJ2-5; 9 bases map to TRBD2. The J segment lost 4 bases and the V segment lost 3 bases, leaving 12 bases of the junction unmatched. The germline V gene has CDR1 LGHNA and CDR2 YSLEER. The CDR3 totals 17 residues. DNA of the CDR3: TGCGCCAGCAGCCAGGGGCGGGAGGGCCAGGGGCGAGAGACCCAGTACTTC. Translation: CASSQGREGQGRETQYF.

The V and J genes are TRBV18 and TRBJ1-5; D unresolved. The CDR3 loop spans 15 amino acids. V shed 3 bases and J shed 3 bases, with 12 bases lying between them. Germline CDR1 is KGHSH and CDR2 is LQKENI. In DNA form, the CDR3 reads TGTGCCAGCTCACCGCGGGGTGCGGTCAATCAGCCCCAGCATTTT. It codes for CASSPRGAVNQPQHF.

The rearrangement joins TRBV5-1 to TRBJ2-7, with a weak D call TRBD1 (6 bases). Germline loops: CDR1 SGHRS, CDR2 YFSETQ. The V gene lost 4 bases and the J gene lost 4 bases, with 12 bases spanning the gap. The CDR3 spans 13 residues. CDR3 DNA sequence: TGCGCCAGCAGCAGTTACAGGGCTTACGAGCAGTACTTC. The encoded protein is CASSSYRAYEQYF.

The chain joins TRBV5-4 to TRBJ2-5, with 7 bases identical to TRBD1. From germline, CDR1 is SGHNT and CDR2 YYREEE (reference sequence). V lost 4 bases, J lost 2 bases, and 5 bases stayed unmatched. The CDR3 loop spans 14 amino acids. For the CDR3, the DNA is TGTGCCAGCAGCGAGCCACAGGGGCAAGAGACCCAGTACTTC. The encoded protein is CASSEPQGQETQYF.

The V and J genes are TRBV27 and TRBJ1-1, with 10 bases lining up with TRBD1. The CDR3 is made up of 15 amino acids. With 3 bases clipped from V and 3 bases from J, the junction kept 4 bases outside the gene matches. Germline loops: CDR1 MNHEY, CDR2 SMNVEV (reference sequence). CDR3 sequence reads: CASSLGTGADTEAFF. CDR3 nucleotides: TGTGCCAGCAGTTTGGGGACAGGGGCGGACACTGAAGCTTTCTTT.

This chain connects TRBV5-1 to TRBJ2-1, with 8 bases matching TRBD2. J lost 9 bases, V lost 4 bases, and 21 bases had no gene match. CDR1 SGHRS and CDR2 YFSETQ come from the germline V gene. This CDR3 contains 18 residues. The CDR3 region is CASSPTHPGLGSKAEQFF. CDR3 sequence (DNA): TGCGCCAGCAGCCCGACCCACCCGGGACTAGGATCGAAGGCTGAGCAGTTCTTC. Complete variable domain (other parts from reference TRBV5-1 and TRBJ2-1): KAGVTQTPRYLIKTRGQQVTLSCSPISGHRSVSWYQQTPGQGLQFLFEYFSETQRNKGNFPGRFSGRQFSNSRSEMNVSTLELGDSALYLCASSPTHPGLGSKAEQFFGPGTRLTVL.

Comments on this clone: A far more abundant clone sits one base away, making this likely a read error. The same CDR3 is also encoded by other DNA sequences in this sample. The chain links TRBV28 to TRBJ1-2, with D maybe TRBD1 (6 bases). CDR1 and CDR2 (germline): MDHEN, SYDVKM. CDR3 length equals 15 residues. The germline V and J ends were trimmed by 2 bases and 8 bases, with 18 bases remaining between them. CDR3 amino acids: CASSLIGTGSWGYTF. The CDR3 DNA sequence: TGTGCCAGCAGTTTAATTGGTACAGGGTCATGGGGCTACACCTTC.

This clone came up a few times. This chain links TRBV7-9 with TRBJ2-1, with 8 positions matching TRBD2. CDR1 and CDR2 from the germline V gene are SEHNR and FQNEAQ (reference sequence). This CDR3 has 18 residues. The V and J ends lost 0 bases and 3 bases, in that order; junction bases with no gene match: 10. The CDR3 reads CASSLAQLREGIYNEQFF. The DNA for the CDR3 is TGTGCCAGCAGCTTAGCGCAGTTACGGGAGGGTATCTACAATGAGCAGTTCTTC. The variable domain in full, with the rest retrieved from reference TRBV7-9 and TRBJ2-1, is DTGVSQNPRHKITKRGQNVTFRCDPISEHNRLYWYRQTLGQGPEFLTYFQNEAQLEKSRLLSDRFSAERPKGSFSTLEIQRTEQGDSAMYLCASSLAQLREGIYNEQFFGPGTRLTVL.

The J gene is TRBJ2-3, the V gene TRBV9; 9 bases line up with TRBD2. Looked up from germline, CDR1 is SGDLS and CDR2 is YYNGEE. This CDR3 is built from 16 residues. Germline trimming cut 0 bases from V and 0 bases from J; bases unmatched to any gene: 2. CDR3 nucleotides: TGTGCCAGCAGCGTAGGGACTAGCGTTAGCACAGATACGCAGTATTTT. Its protein is CASSVGTSVSTDTQYF.

The chain combines TRBV14 with TRBJ1-1, with D hard to call. V dropped 4 bases and J dropped 2 bases, with 8 bases sitting between them. Germline-derived CDR1 and CDR2 are SGHDN and FVKESK. This CDR3 contains 13 residues. CDR3 in DNA: TGTGCCAGCAGCCGACTTCGTAACACTGAAGCTTTCTTT. As protein: CASSRLRNTEAFF.

This clone was picked up one time. This likely stems from a read error, as it lies one base from a far larger clone. This chain uses TRBV28 with TRBJ1-5; maybe TRBD1 (6 bases). The CDR3 totals 14 residues. Trimming removed 8 bases from V and 3 bases from J, with 14 bases in between. Looked up from germline, CDR1 is MDHEN and CDR2 is SYDVKM. In nucleotides, the CDR3 is TGTGCCAGCGGAGTACAGGGAAACAATCAGCCCCAGCATTTT. Protein sequence: CASGVQGNNQPQHF.

The chain recombines TRBV25-1 with TRBJ2-1, with 9 nucleotides matching TRBD1. The V segment lost 6 bases and the J segment 4 bases; nucleotides outside the gene matches: 4. Germline loops: CDR1 MGHDK, CDR2 SYGVNS. The CDR3 extends over 14 amino acids. In DNA form, the CDR3 reads TGTGCCAGCAGGGGGACAGGGATTTACAATGAGCAGTTCTTC. Protein product: CASRGTGIYNEQFF.

CDR3: CASSPGTGGRSEKLFF. In DNA form, the CDR3 reads TGCGCCAGCAGCCCCGGGACAGGGGGTCGGTCGGAAAAACTGTTTTTT. The chain joins TRBV5-1 to TRBJ1-4; 11 bases are a match to TRBD1. The CDR3 has 16 amino acids. The trim removed 4 bases at V and 8 bases at J, leaving 10 bases unmatched. Germline lookup yields CDR1 SGHRS and CDR2 YFSETQ.

In the case of this clone: A far larger clone is a single base away, which makes a read error likely. The same CDR3 can be traced to other DNA sequences in this sample. The V and J genes are TRBV27 and TRBJ2-7; 9 bases agree with TRBD2. This CDR3 spans 14 amino acids. With 4 bases clipped from V and 4 bases from J, the junction kept 5 bases outside the gene matches. CDR1 MNHEY and CDR2 SMNVEV come from the germline V gene (reference sequence). The CDR3 nucleotides read TGTGCCAGCAGTTCCGGTACTAGCGGGTACGAGCAGTACTTC. Translating gives CASSSGTSGYEQYF.

This clone was counted once. One junction end disagrees with the germline gene, perhaps due to a read error. The V call is TRBV2, the J call TRBJ1-1; D is undetermined. CDR1 is SNHLY and CDR2 is FYNNEI in the germline V gene. The CDR3 contains 14 residues. CDR3 nucleotides: TGTGACAGCAGTGAAGCTGTAAAACTGACTGAAGCTTTATTT. Translating it yields CDSSEAVKLTEALF.

This chain joins TRBV5-1 and TRBJ1-1, with TRBD1 as a possible D gene (5 bases). The CDR3 consists of 15 residues. In germline, CDR1 is SGHRS, CDR2 YFSETQ. Trimming took off 0 bases at V and 1 base at J, with 10 bases between the two ends. CDR3 residues: CASSLDQGWNTEAFF. For the CDR3, the DNA is TGCGCCAGCAGCTTGGATCAGGGTTGGAACACTGAAGCTTTCTTT.

This clone was picked up a small number of times. A far more abundant clone sits one base away, making this likely a read error. The DNA of the CDR3 is TGCAGCGTTGAATTTGGAGAGGGGGGGACTGAAGCTTCCTTT. Translated: CSVEFGEGGTEASF. The chain carries TRBV29-1 and TRBJ1-1, with D perhaps matching TRBD1 (6 bases). This CDR3 comprises 14 residues. The germline CDR1 and CDR2 sequences are SQVTM and ANQGSEA.

This clone was found once. The chain uses TRBV2 and TRBJ2-1; no firm D call. CDR1 is SNHLY and CDR2 is FYNNEI in the germline V gene. Trimming pared 5 bases from V and 13 bases from J, leaving 15 bases between. This CDR3 contains 12 residues. The CDR3 protein is CASSFAGRLQFF. CDR3 DNA sequence: TGTGCCAGCAGTTTTGCCGGCCGATTACAGTTCTTC.

The V and J genes are TRBV27 and TRBJ1-3; 7 bases match TRBD1. The germline gives CDR1 MNHEY, CDR2 SMNVEV (reference sequence). This CDR3 has 15 amino acids. The trim removed 4 bases at V and 2 bases at J, leaving 5 bases unmatched. The DNA for the CDR3 is TGTGCCAGCAGTTCGCTGGGGACAGCTGGAAACACCATATATTTT. Its translation is CASSSLGTAGNTIYF.

Notes on this clone: Additional DNA sequences in this sample encode the identical CDR3. The chain joins TRBV28 to TRBJ2-7; 10 bases are shared with TRBD1. The CDR3 runs 15 residues. The V gene end was trimmed by 2 bases and the J gene end by 1 base; junction bases not matched to a gene: 2. Germline V gene lookup returns CDR1 MDHEN and CDR2 SYDVKM. Written as DNA, the CDR3 is TGTGCCAGCAGTTTACCGGGACAGGGGTCCTACGAGCAGTACTTC. Its protein is CASSLPGQGSYEQYF. Drawing the rest from reference TRBV28 and TRBJ2-7, the complete variable domain is DVKVTQSSRYLVKRTGEKVFLECVQDMDHENMFWYRQDPGLGLRLIYFSYDVKMKEKGDIPEGYSVSREKKERFSLILESASTNQTSMYLCASSLPGQGSYEQYFGPGTRLTVT.

As for this clone: The same CDR3 also results from other DNA sequences found in this sample. The chain recombines TRBV20-1 with TRBJ2-1; D is unresolved. The CDR3 spans 11 residues. Germline V gene data show CDR1 as DFQATT and CDR2 as SNEGSKA (reference sequence). V lost 3 bases and J 7 bases, leaving 7 bases between the germline ends. CDR3 bases: TGCAGTGCTAGGGCCTTTAATGAGCAGTTCTTC. It specifies CSARAFNEQFF.

This chain joins TRBV7-6 and TRBJ2-3, with D perhaps matching TRBD2 (6 bases). CDR3 length: 16 amino acids. Between the trimmed V and J ends, which lost 3 bases and 1 base, there was a span of 14 bases. Germline loops: CDR1 SGHVS, CDR2 FNYEAQ. The chain's CDR3 is CASSFFTGAGTDTQYF. CDR3 DNA sequence: TGTGCCAGCAGCTTCTTTACGGGAGCTGGCACAGATACGCAGTATTTT. Variable domain in full (rest from reference TRBV7-6 and TRBJ2-3): GAGVSQSPRYKVTKRGQDVALRCDPISGHVSLYWYRQALGQGPEFLTYFNYEAQQDKSGLPNDRFSAERPEGSISTLTIQRTEQRDSAMYRCASSFFTGAGTDTQYFGPGTRLTVL.